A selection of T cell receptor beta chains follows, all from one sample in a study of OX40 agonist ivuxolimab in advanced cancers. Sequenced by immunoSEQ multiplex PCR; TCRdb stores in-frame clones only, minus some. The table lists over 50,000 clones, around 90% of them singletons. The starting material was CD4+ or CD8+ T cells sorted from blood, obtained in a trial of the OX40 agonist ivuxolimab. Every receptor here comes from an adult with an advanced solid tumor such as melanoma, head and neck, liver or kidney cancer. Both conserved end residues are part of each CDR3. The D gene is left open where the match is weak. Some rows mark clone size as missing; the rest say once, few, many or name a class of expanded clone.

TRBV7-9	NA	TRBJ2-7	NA	TGTGCCAGCAGCCAGAGCTCCTACGAGCAGTACTTC	CASSQSSYEQYF
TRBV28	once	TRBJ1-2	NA	TGTGCCAGCAGTTTAGCCAGGGCCTATGGCTACACCTTC	CASSLARAYGYTF
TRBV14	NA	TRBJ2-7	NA	TGTGCCAGCAGCCAAGGGGGCGGGTACGAGCAGTACTTC	CASSQGGGYEQYF
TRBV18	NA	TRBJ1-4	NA	TGTGCCAGCTCACCGTATCATGCGGAGAATGAAAAACTGTTTTTT	CASSPYHAENEKLFF
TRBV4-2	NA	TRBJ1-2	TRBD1	TGTGCCAGCAGCCAAGATCCTGGACAGGGGGTCTATGGCTACACCTTC	CASSQDPGQGVYGYTF
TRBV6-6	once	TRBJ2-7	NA	TGTGCCAGCAGTTCACGGCAGGCATACTACGAGCAGTACTTC	CASSSRQAYYEQYF
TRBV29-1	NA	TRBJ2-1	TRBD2	TGCAGCGGTAAATCTAGCGGGAGGAGATTAGGTTCCAATGAGCAGTTCTTC	CSGKSSGRRLGSNEQFF
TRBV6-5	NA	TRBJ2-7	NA	TGTGCCAGCAGTTACTCGACGCGGGGCTACGAGCAGTACTTC	CASSYSTRGYEQYF
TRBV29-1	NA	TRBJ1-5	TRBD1	TGCAGCGTCGGAAGCGGTGGGGGCAATATGGGACAGGTAAATCAGCCCCAGCATTTT	CSVGSGGGNMGQVNQPQHF
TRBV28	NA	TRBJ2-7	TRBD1	TGTGCCAGCGGCGACAGGGATCAACGCGAGCAGTACTTC	CASGDRDQREQYF